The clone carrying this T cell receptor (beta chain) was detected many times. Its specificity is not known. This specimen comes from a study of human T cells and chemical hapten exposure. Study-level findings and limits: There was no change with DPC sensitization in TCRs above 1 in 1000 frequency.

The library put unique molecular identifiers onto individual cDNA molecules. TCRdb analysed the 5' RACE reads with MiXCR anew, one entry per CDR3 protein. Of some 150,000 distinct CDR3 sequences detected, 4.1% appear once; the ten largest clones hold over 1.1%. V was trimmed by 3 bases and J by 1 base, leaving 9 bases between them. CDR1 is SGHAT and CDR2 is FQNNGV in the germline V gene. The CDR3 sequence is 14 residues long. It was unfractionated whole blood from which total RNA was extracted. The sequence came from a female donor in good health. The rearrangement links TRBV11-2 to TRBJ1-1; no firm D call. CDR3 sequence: CASSFSMGNTEAFF. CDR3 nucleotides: TGTGCCAGCAGCTTCTCTATGGGGAACACTGAAGCTTTCTTT.